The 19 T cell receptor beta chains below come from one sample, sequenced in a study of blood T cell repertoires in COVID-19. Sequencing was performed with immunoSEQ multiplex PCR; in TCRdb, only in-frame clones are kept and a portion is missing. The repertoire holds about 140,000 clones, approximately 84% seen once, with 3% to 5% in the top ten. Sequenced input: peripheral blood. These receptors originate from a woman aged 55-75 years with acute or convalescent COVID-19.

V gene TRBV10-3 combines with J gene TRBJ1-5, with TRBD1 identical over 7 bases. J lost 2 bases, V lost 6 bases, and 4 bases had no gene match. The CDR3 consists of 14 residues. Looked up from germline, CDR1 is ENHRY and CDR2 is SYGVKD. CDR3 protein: CAISNGQGNQPQHF. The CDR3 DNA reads TGTGCCATCAGCAACGGACAGGGCAATCAGCCCCAGCATTTT.

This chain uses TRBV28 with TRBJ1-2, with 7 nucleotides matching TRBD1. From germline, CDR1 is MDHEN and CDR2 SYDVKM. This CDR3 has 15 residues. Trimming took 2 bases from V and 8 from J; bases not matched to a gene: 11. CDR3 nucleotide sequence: TGTGCCAGCAGTTTAGGGACAGAAGCGATGAGAGGCTACACCTTC. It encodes CASSLGTEAMRGYTF.

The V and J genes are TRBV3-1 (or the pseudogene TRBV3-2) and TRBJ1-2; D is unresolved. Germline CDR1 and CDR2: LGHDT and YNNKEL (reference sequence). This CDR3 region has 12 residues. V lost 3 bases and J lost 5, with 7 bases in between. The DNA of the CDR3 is TGTGCCAGCAGCCAGAGGTTTTATGGCTACACCTTC. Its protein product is CASSQRFYGYTF.

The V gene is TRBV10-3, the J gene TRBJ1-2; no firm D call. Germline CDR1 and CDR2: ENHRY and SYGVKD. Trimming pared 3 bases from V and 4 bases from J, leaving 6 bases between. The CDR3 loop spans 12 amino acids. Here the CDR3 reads CAISEESYGYTF. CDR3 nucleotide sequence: TGTGCCATCAGTGAAGAGTCCTATGGCTACACCTTC.

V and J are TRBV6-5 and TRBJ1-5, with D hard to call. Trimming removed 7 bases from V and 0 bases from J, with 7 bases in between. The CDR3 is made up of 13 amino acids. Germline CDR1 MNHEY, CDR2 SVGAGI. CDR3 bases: TGTGCCAGCACGGGTGATAGCAATCAGCCCCAGCATTTT. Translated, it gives CASTGDSNQPQHF.

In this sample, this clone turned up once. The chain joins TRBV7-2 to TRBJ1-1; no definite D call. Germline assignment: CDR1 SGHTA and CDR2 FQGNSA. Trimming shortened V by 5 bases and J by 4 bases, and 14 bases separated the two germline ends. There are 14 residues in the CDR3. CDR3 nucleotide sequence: TGTGCCAGCAGCCAAGGAGGGAGGATCACTGAAGCTTTCTTT. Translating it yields CASSQGGRITEAFF.

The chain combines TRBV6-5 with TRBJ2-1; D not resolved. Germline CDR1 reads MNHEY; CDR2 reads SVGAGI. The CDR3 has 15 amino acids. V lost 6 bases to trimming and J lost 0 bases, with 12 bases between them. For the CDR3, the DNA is TGTGCCAGCAGCACGACTCCGAGCTCCTACAATGAGCAGTTCTTC. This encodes CASSTTPSSYNEQFF.

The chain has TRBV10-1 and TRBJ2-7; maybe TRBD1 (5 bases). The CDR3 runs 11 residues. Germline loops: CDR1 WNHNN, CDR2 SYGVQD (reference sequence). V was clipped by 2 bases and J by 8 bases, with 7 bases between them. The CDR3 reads CASSEGAKQYF. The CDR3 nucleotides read TGCGCCAGCAGTGAGGGGGCGAAGCAGTACTTC.

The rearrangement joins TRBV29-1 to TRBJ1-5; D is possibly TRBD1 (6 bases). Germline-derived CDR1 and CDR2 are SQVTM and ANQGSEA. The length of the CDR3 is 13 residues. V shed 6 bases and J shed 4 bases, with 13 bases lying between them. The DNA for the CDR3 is TGCAGCGTGGGCCCCGGGACAAATCAGCCCCAGCATTTT. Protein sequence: CSVGPGTNQPQHF.

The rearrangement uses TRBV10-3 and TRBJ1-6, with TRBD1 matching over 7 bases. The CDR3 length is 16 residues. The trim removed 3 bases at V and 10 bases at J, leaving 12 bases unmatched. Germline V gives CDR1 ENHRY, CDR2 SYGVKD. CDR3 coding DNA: TGTGCCATCAGTGAAGGAGGGGACAGTTTCAACTCACCCCTCCACTTT. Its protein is CAISEGGDSFNSPLHF.

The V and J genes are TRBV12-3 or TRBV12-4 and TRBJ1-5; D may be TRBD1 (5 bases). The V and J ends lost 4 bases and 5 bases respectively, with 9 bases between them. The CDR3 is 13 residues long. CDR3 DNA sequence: TGTGCCAGCAGTTCGGACATCCATCAGCCCCAGCATTTT. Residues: CASSSDIHQPQHF.

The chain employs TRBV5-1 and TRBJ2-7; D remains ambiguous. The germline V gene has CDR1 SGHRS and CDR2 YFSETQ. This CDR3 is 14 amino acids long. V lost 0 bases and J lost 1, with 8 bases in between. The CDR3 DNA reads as TGCGCCAGCAGCTTGGCGGTCCTATCCTACGAGCAGTACTTC. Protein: CASSLAVLSYEQYF.

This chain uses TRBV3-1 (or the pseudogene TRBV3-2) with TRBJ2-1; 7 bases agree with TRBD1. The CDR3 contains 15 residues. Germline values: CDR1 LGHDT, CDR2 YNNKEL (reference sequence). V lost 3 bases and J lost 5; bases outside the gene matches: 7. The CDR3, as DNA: TGTGCCAGCAGCCAGGATACAGGGGTAGACAATGAGCAGTTCTTC. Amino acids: CASSQDTGVDNEQFF.

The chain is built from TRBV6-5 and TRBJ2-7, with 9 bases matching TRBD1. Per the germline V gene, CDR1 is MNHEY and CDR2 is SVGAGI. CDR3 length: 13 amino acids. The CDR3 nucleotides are TGTGCCAGCGGATCCATTCACGGACAGGGGAAGAGGGTC. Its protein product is CASGSIHGQGKRV.

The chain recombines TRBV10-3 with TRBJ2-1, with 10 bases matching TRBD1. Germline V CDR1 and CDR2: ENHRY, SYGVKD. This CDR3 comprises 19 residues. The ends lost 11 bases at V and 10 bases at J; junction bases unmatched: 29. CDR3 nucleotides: TGTGCCGCGAGCTCGGGACAGGGGCGTTTAGGGACACATCGCGCCGAGCAGTTCTTC. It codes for CAASSGQGRLGTHRAEQFF.

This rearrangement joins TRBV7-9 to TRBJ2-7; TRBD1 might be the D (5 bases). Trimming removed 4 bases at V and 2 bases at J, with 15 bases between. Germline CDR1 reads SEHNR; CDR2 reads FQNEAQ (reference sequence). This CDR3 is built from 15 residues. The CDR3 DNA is TGTGCCAGCAGCTCCCTACGACAGTCGCCCTACGAGCAGTACTTC. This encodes CASSSLRQSPYEQYF.

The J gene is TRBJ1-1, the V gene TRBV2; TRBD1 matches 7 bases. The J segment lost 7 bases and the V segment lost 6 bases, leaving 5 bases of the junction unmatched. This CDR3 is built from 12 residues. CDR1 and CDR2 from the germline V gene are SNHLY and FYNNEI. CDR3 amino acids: CASRAGTDEAFF. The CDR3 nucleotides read TGTGCCAGCAGGGCGGGGACAGATGAAGCTTTCTTT.

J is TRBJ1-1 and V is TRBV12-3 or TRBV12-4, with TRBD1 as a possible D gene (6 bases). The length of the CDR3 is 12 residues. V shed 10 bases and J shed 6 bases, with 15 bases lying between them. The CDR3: CAIMGGGPEAFF. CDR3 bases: TGTGCCATCATGGGCGGGGGCCCTGAAGCTTTCTTT.

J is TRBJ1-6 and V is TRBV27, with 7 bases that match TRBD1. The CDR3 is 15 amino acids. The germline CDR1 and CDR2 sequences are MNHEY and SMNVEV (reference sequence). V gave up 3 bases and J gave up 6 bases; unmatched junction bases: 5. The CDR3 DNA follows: TGTGCCAGCAGTTTGAAGGGGGCGCGTAATTCACCCCTCCACTTT. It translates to CASSLKGARNSPLHF.